These 25 T cell receptor beta chains came from one sample sequenced in a study of STAT5B mutations in CD4+ large granular lymphocyte leukemia. Repertoires were generated with immunoSEQ multiplex PCR, while TCRdb's copy carries only in-frame clones and drops some. The top ten clones hold approximately 0.29% of a sample with 25,000 to 35,000 clones, about 74% of them seen once. Sequencing input: CD4+ T cells from blood buffy coats. These receptors came from a human donor in good health.

This clone came up a few times. The chain uses TRBV9 and TRBJ2-3; 8 bases are shared with TRBD2. The CDR3 totals 15 residues. Germline loops: CDR1 SGDLS, CDR2 YYNGEE. V shed 0 bases and J 5 bases; nucleotides not matched to a gene: 5. The CDR3 DNA sequence: TGTGCCAGCAGCGTAGTTAGCGGGGCTGGAGATACGCAGTATTTT. Translated, it gives CASSVVSGAGDTQYF.

This clone turned up a few times. The chain couples TRBV7-3 to TRBJ1-5; D is unresolved. V shed 4 bases and J shed 7 bases, with 14 bases lying between them. The CDR3 has 14 residues. The germline CDR1 and CDR2 sequences are SGHTA and FQGTGA. CDR3 protein: CASSSHLLKQPQHF. The CDR3 DNA reads as TGTGCCAGCAGCTCACACCTTTTGAAACAGCCCCAGCATTTT.

This clone turned up a few times. The chain carries TRBV10-3 and TRBJ1-2; 9 nucleotides align to TRBD1. The ends lost 5 bases at V and 1 base at J; junction bases unmatched: 2. Germline assignment: CDR1 ENHRY and CDR2 SYGVKD. CDR3 length equals 14 residues. The CDR3 DNA follows: TGTGCCATCAGTCGGGACAGGGATAACTATGGCTACACCTTC. The encoded protein is CAISRDRDNYGYTF.

This chain links TRBV18 with TRBJ2-6, with D possibly TRBD1 on 5 matching bases. Looked up from germline, CDR1 is KGHSH and CDR2 is LQKENI. The CDR3 loop spans 18 amino acids. V was clipped by 3 bases and J by 1 base, with 16 bases between them. CDR3 loop: CASSPSRNQGSGANVLTF. CDR3 DNA sequence: TGTGCCAGCTCACCGAGTAGAAATCAGGGTTCTGGGGCCAACGTCCTGACTTTC. Supplemented by reference TRBV18 and TRBJ2-6, the full variable domain reads NAGVMQNPRHLVRRRGQEARLRCSPMKGHSHVYWYRQLPEEGLKFMVYLQKENIIDESGMPKERFSAEFPKEGPSILRIQQVVRGDSAAYFCASSPSRNQGSGANVLTFGAGSRLTVL.

This clone was detected only a few times. CDR3 region: CASRQMGYYEQYF. DNA of the CDR3: TGTGCCAGCAGACAAATGGGGTACTACGAGCAGTACTTC. The chain combines TRBV6-5 with TRBJ2-7; D not certain. Per the germline V gene, CDR1 is MNHEY and CDR2 is SVGAGI. This CDR3 spans 13 amino acids. Trimming cost V 6 bases and J 3 bases, with 12 bases left between them.

The rearrangement joins TRBV18 to TRBJ2-7; D call uncertain. This CDR3 region has 14 residues. Trimming took 2 bases from V and 0 from J, leaving 8 bases between them. Per germline, CDR1 KGHSH and CDR2 LQKENI. CDR3 amino acids: CASSPAVSSYEQYF. The CDR3 coding sequence is TGTGCCAGCTCACCAGCAGTGAGCTCCTACGAGCAGTACTTC.

This clone appeared once. The V and J genes are TRBV5-5 and TRBJ2-3; a weak D match, TRBD2 (6 bases). The V and J ends lost 1 base and 5 bases respectively, with 17 bases between them. Germline loops: CDR1 SGHKS, CDR2 YYEKEE (reference sequence). The length of the CDR3 is 16 residues. The chain's CDR3 is CASSLKTGDILDTQYF. For the CDR3, the DNA is TGTGCCAGCAGCTTGAAAACGGGAGATATATTAGATACGCAGTATTTT.

The chain links TRBV6-5 to TRBJ2-3; D may be TRBD1 or TRBD2 (5 bases each). The germline CDR1 and CDR2 sequences are MNHEY and SVGAGI. Trimming took 2 bases from V and 8 from J, leaving 17 bases between them. This CDR3 is built from 15 residues. The CDR3 sequence is CASSYQKGPLGTQYF. The CDR3 DNA is TGTGCCAGCAGTTACCAAAAGGGACCTTTGGGTACGCAGTATTTT.

The rearrangement links TRBV13 to TRBJ2-7; 7 bases match TRBD1. Germline trimming cut 10 bases from V and 3 bases from J; bases unmatched to any gene: 6. Germline CDR1 PRHDT, CDR2 FYEKMQ (reference sequence). The CDR3 totals 12 residues. The CDR3 coding sequence is TGTGCCACCGGGACAGATGACTACGAGCAGTACTTC. Translation: CATGTDDYEQYF.

The CDR3 coding sequence is TGTGCCAGCAGCGCCACTAGCGGGCAGATAGGAGAGACCCAGTACTTC. Residues: CASSATSGQIGETQYF. The chain joins TRBV7-2 to TRBJ2-5; the match to TRBD2 covers 9 bases. Germline CDR1 SGHTA, CDR2 FQGNSA. J gave up 4 bases and V 5 bases, and 11 bases lay outside the gene matches. The CDR3 covers 16 residues.

This clone was found a few times. The rearrangement uses TRBV6-6 and TRBJ1-2; D gene unclear. V was trimmed by 6 bases and J by 0 bases, leaving 11 bases between them. The CDR3 has 14 residues. Germline CDR1 MNHNY, CDR2 SVGAGI (reference sequence). The CDR3 bases are TGTGCCAGCAGAAAGACAACTACTAACTATGGCTACACCTTC. Its protein is CASRKTTTNYGYTF.

The chain carries TRBV5-1 and TRBJ2-7; D uncertain. Germline V gives CDR1 SGHRS, CDR2 YFSETQ. The CDR3 is made up of 12 amino acids. Trimming shortened V by 4 bases and J by 0 bases, and 5 bases separated the two germline ends. The CDR3 loop is CASSPTSYEQYF. CDR3 sequence (DNA): TGCGCCAGCAGCCCGACCTCCTACGAGCAGTACTTC.

The chain couples TRBV19 to TRBJ1-1; D gene uncertain. The CDR3 spans 14 residues. Germline CDR1 is LNHDA and CDR2 is SQIVND (reference sequence). Trimming stripped 3 bases from V and 2 bases from J, with 10 bases between. The CDR3: CASSIGPANTEAFF. The DNA for the CDR3 is TGTGCCAGTAGTATTGGACCAGCAAACACTGAAGCTTTCTTT.

The chain combines TRBV9 with TRBJ1-4; 10 positions match TRBD1. Looked up from germline, CDR1 is SGDLS and CDR2 is YYNGEE. Losses at the gene ends were 2 bases for V and 5 bases for J; bases not matched to a gene: 3. The CDR3 is 15 residues long. The CDR3 nucleotides are TGTGCCAGCAGCGTTGGGACAGGGGAGAATGAAAAACTGTTTTTT. It yields the protein CASSVGTGENEKLFF.

The chain couples TRBV9 to TRBJ2-3; possible D gene TRBD2, 5 bases. V lost 0 bases, J lost 2 bases, and 16 bases lay in between. Germline V gene data show CDR1 as SGDLS and CDR2 as YYNGEE. This CDR3 spans 17 amino acids. CDR3 residues: CASSVARSGANTDTQYF. Here the CDR3 DNA reads TGTGCCAGCAGCGTAGCTAGGAGCGGAGCTAACACAGATACGCAGTATTTT. The variable domain in full, completed from reference TRBV9 and TRBJ2-3, reads DSGVTQTPKHLITATGQRVTLRCSPRSGDLSVYWYQQSLDQGLQFLIQYYNGEERAKGNILERFSAQQFPDLHSELNLSSLELGDSALYFCASSVARSGANTDTQYFGPGTRLTVL.

The J gene is TRBJ2-3, the V gene TRBV28; TRBD1 aligns across 7 bases. The CDR3 has 15 residues. V trimming: 4 bases; J trimming: 0 bases; junction bases outside the gene matches: 4. The germline gives CDR1 MDHEN, CDR2 SYDVKM. CDR3 DNA: TGTGCCAGCAGTTACAGGGGCTCTAGCACAGATACGCAGTATTTT. Residues: CASSYRGSSTDTQYF.

The genes are TRBV30 and TRBJ2-2, with D perhaps TRBD1 or TRBD2 (5 bases each). V was cut by 0 bases and J by 1 base, with 9 bases left in between. This CDR3 spans 15 amino acids. Germline V lookup: CDR1 GTSNPN, CDR2 SVGIG (reference sequence). This chain's CDR3 is CAWSVPGLNTGELFF. The CDR3 bases are TGTGCCTGGAGTGTACCGGGGCTGAACACCGGGGAGCTGTTTTTT.

The rearrangement uses TRBV28 and TRBJ1-5; 7 bases line up with TRBD1. From germline, CDR1 is MDHEN and CDR2 SYDVKM. This CDR3 has 16 amino acids. J was trimmed by 3 bases and V by 5 bases; bases with no gene match: 10. The CDR3: CASSPTGQYTNQPQHF. CDR3 in DNA: TGTGCCAGCAGTCCGACGGGACAGTATACCAATCAGCCCCAGCATTTT.

The CDR3 region is CASSFTSQETQYF. The CDR3 nucleotides read TGCGCCAGCAGCTTTACTAGTCAAGAGACCCAGTACTTC. This chain links TRBV5-1 with TRBJ2-5, with TRBD2 as a possible D gene (5 bases). Looked up from germline, CDR1 is SGHRS and CDR2 is YFSETQ. The CDR3 runs 13 residues. V was shortened by 2 bases and J by 2 bases, with 7 bases between the two germline ends.

The chain combines TRBV6-1 with TRBJ1-5; D possibly corresponds to TRBD1 (6 bases). The V end was cut by 8 bases, the J end by 5 bases, with 19 bases between. Germline V gene data show CDR1 as MNHNS and CDR2 as SASEGT. CDR3 size: 15 residues. CDR3 nucleotides: TGTGCCAGCGTCCGGGACATTCGATTGTATCAGCCCCAGCATTTT. It translates to CASVRDIRLYQPQHF.

CDR3 in amino acids: CASSVTPFPLDRQETQYF. The CDR3 nucleotides are TGTGCCAGCAGCGTAACCCCGTTCCCCCTGGACAGACAAGAGACCCAGTACTTC. The J gene is TRBJ2-5, the V gene TRBV9; D may be TRBD1 (6 bases). The CDR3 is 18 residues long. Trimming cost V 1 base and J 2 bases, with 21 bases left between them. Germline CDR1 and CDR2: SGDLS and YYNGEE.

This chain joins TRBV11-2 and TRBJ1-2; D is uncertain. V was pared by 5 bases and J by 5 bases, with 9 bases between. Per germline, CDR1 SGHAT and CDR2 FQNNGV. This CDR3 contains 12 residues. The CDR3 protein is CASSRQGYGYTF. DNA of the CDR3: TGTGCCAGCAGCCGTCAAGGATATGGCTACACCTTC.

This clone was seen a handful of times. The V call is TRBV6-1, the J call TRBJ1-2; D might be TRBD1 (5 bases). CDR1 is MNHNS and CDR2 is SASEGT in the germline V gene. Trimming took 4 bases from V and 7 from J, leaving 16 bases between them. The CDR3 runs 14 residues. CDR3 in amino acids: CASSVGTGYTGYTF. In DNA, the CDR3 is TGTGCCAGCAGTGTTGGGACCGGTTATACTGGCTACACCTTC.

The V and J genes are TRBV15 and TRBJ1-4; 7 bases are a match to TRBD1. J lost 8 bases, V lost 5 bases, and 8 bases had no gene match. This CDR3 is built from 14 residues. Per the germline V gene, CDR1 is LNHNV and CDR2 is YYDKDF (reference sequence). The CDR3: CATSARTGLEKLFF. In nucleotides, the CDR3 is TGTGCCACCAGCGCTCGGACAGGATTAGAAAAACTGTTTTTT. The entire variable domain, with the rest obtained from reference TRBV15 and TRBJ1-4, is as follows: DAMVIQNPRYQVTQFGKPVTLSCSQTLNHNVMYWYQQKSSQAPKLLFHYYDKDFNNEADTPDNFQSRRPNTSFCFLDIRSPGLGDTAMYLCATSARTGLEKLFFGSGTQLSVL.

V is TRBV10-3 and J is TRBJ2-3; the D gene is possibly TRBD2 (6 bases). CDR1 is ENHRY and CDR2 is SYGVKD in the germline V gene. The CDR3 totals 13 residues. The V end was cut by 8 bases, the J end by 4 bases, with 13 bases between. The CDR3 spells CAIAEGPADTQYF. The DNA of the CDR3 is TGTGCCATCGCGGAGGGGCCCGCAGATACGCAGTATTTT.